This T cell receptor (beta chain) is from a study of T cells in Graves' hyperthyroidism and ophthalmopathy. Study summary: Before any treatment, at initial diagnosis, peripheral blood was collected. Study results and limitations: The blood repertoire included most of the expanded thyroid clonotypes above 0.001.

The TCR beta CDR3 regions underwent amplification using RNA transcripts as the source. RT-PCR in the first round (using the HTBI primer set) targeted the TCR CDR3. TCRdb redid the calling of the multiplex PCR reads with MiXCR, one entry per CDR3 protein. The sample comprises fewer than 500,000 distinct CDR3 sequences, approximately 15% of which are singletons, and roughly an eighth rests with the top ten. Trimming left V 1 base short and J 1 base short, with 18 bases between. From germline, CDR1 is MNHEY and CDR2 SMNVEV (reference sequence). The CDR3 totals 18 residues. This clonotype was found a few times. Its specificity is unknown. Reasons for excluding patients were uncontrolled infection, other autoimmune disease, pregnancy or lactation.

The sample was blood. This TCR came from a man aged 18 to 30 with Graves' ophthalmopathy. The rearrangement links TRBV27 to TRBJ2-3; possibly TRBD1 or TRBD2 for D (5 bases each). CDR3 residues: CASSLYGRGPTGTDTQYF. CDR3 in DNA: TGTGCCAGCAGTTTATACGGCCGGGGCCCAACTGGCACAGATACGCAGTATTTT.